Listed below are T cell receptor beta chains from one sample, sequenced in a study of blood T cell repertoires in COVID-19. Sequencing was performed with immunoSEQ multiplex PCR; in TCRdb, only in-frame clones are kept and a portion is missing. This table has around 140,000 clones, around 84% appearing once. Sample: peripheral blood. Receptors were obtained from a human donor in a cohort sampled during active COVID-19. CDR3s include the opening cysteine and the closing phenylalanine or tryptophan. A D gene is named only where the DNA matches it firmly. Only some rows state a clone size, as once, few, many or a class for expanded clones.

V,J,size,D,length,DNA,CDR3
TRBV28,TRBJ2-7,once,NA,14,TGTGCCAGCAGTTCGCACCAGGGGTCCTACGAGCAGTACTTC,CASSSHQGSYEQYF
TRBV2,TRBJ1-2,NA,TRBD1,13,TGTGCCAGTAGAGAACAGGGGGCTATTGGCTACACCTTC,CASREQGAIGYTF
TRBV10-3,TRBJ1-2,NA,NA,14,TGTGCCATCAGTGAGCATACAGGGAACTATGGCTACACCTTC,CAISEHTGNYGYTF
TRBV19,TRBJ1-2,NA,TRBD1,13,TGTGCCAGTAGTTCACGGACAGGGAGTGGCTACACCTTC,CASSSRTGSGYTF
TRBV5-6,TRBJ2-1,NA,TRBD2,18,TGTGCCAGCAGCTTGTGGCTAGCGGGAGGGCGGGCCTACAATGAGCAGTTCTTC,CASSLWLAGGRAYNEQFF
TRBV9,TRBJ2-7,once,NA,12,TGTGCCAGCAGCGTAAATCAGGGCGAGCAGTACTTC,CASSVNQGEQYF
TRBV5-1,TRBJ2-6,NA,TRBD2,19,TGCGCCAGCAGCTTGGCCTCCGGGGGGTCCTCCTCTGGGGCCAACGTCCTGACTTTC,CASSLASGGSSSGANVLTF
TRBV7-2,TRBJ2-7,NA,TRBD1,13,TGTGCCAGCAGCTTCCGACAGGGCCACGAGCAGTACTTC,CASSFRQGHEQYF
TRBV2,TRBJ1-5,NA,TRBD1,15,TGTGCCAGCAGCGCCAGGTGGACAGGGATTCAGCCCCAGCATTTT,CASSARWTGIQPQHF
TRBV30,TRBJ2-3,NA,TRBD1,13,TGTGCCTGGAGTCAGGGGGAAACAGATACGCAGTATTTT,CAWSQGETDTQYF
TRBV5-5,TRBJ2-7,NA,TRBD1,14,TGTGCCAGCAGCCCCCGACAGGGGCCCTACGAGCAGTACTTC,CASSPRQGPYEQYF